This T cell receptor (beta chain) was captured in a study of identical twins. Overall study findings and caveats: Abundant beta clonotypes from cord blood bore fewer insertions; memory repertoires lacked this pattern. In beta out-of-frame sequences, the excess sharing between twins was weaker. Twin sharing of out-of-frame TCR alpha was underestimated by models in monozygotic pairs.

Healthy Caucasians, and only they, were the donors. TCRdb recomputed calls from the 5' RACE reads with MiXCR, one row per CDR3 protein. Among 200,000 to 300,000 distinct CDR3 sequences listed, 5.5% to 7% were seen once. This clonotype was counted many times. As yet, its antigen is unknown. Trimming removed 5 bases at V and 13 bases at J, with 15 bases between. The CDR3 covers 12 residues. The data also belong to a second study, concerning yellow fever vaccine responses in identical twins.

This clonotype was sampled from a woman aged 18-30 years in good health. The chain is built from TRBV12-3 or TRBV12-4 and TRBJ2-1; the D gene is possibly TRBD2 (5 bases). Material for sequencing was memory (CD45RO+) T cells sorted from blood. The CDR3 reads CASSQTPGFQFF. The CDR3 DNA follows: TGTGCCAGCAGTCAAACACCGGGATTTCAGTTCTTC.